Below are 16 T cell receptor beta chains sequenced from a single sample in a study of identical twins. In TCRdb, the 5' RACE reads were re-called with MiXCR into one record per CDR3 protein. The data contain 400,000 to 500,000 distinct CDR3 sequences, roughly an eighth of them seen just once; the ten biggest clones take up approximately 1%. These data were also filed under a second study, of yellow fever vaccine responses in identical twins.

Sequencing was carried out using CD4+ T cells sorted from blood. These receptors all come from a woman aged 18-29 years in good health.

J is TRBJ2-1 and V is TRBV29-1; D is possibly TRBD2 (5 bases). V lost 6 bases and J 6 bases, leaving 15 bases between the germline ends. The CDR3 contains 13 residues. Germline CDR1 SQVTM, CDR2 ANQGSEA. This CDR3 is CSVLLAPTNEQFF. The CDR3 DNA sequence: TGCAGCGTGCTCCTAGCCCCCACCAATGAGCAGTTCTTC.

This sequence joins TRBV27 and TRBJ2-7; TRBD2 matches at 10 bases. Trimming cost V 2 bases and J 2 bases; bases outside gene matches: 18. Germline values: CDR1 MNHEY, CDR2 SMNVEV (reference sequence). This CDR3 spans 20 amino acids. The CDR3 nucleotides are TGTGCCAGCAGTTTACGGGTCAGGAAGTCTAGCGGGGGAACAACCTACGAGCAGTACTTC. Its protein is CASSLRVRKSSGGTTYEQYF.

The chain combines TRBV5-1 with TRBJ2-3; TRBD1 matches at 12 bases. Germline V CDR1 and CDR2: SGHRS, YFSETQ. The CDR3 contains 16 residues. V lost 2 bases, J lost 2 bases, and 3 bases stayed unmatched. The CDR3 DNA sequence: TGCGCCAGCAGCTTTCGGGGACAGGGGGCCACAGATACGCAGTATTTT. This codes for CASSFRGQGATDTQYF.

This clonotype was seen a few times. CDR3 sequence: CASSPFGLEETQYF. For the CDR3, the DNA is TGTGCCAGCAGCCCCTTCGGACTAGAAGAGACCCAGTACTTC. The rearrangement joins TRBV21-1 to TRBJ2-5; the table's D call of TRBD2 was not tested on the DNA. TRBV21-1 is a documented pseudogene. This CDR3 contains 14 residues.

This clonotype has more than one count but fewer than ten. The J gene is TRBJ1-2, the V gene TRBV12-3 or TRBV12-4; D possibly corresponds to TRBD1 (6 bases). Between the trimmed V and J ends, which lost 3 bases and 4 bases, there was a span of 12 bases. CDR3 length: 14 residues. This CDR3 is CASSLGQGFYGYTF. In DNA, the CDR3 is TGTGCCAGCAGTTTGGGGCAGGGGTTCTATGGCTACACCTTC.

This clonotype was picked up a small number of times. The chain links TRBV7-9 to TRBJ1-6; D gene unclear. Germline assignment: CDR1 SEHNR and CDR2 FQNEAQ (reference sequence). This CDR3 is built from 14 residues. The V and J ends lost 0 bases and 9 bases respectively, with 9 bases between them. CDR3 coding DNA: TGTGCCAGCAGCTTAGCCAACCAGATTTCACCCCTCCACTTT. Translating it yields CASSLANQISPLHF.

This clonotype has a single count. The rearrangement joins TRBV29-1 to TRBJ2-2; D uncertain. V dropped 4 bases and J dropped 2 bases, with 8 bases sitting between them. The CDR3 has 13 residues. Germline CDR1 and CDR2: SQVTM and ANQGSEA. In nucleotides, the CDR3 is TGCAGCGTTGTTTCAGACAACACCGGGGAGCTGTTTTTT. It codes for CSVVSDNTGELFF.

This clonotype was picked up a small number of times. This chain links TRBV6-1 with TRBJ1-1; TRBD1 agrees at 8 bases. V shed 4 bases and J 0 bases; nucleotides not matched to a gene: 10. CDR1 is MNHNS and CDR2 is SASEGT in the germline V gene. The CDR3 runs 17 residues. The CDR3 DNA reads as TGTGCCAGCAGTGGGACACAGGGGGTATCGGTGAACACTGAAGCTTTCTTT. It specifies CASSGTQGVSVNTEAFF.

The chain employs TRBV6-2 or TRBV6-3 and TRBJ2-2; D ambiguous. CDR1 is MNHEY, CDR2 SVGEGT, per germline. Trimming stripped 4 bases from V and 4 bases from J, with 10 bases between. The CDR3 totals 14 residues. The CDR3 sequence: CASSLVGPTGELFF. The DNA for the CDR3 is TGTGCCAGCAGTTTGGTCGGGCCCACCGGGGAGCTGTTTTTT.

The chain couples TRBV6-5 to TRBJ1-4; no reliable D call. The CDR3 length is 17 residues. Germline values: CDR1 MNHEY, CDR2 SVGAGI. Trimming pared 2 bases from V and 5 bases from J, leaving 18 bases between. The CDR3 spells CASSYPRAGNINEKLFF. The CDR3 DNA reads TGTGCCAGCAGTTACCCGCGCGCGGGTAACATCAATGAAAAACTGTTTTTT.

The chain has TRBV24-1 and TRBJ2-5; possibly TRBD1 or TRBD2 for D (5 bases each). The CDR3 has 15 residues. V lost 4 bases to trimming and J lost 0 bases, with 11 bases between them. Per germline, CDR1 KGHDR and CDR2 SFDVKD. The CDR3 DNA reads TGTGCCACCAGTGAAAATTGGGGGTACCAAGAGACCCAGTACTTC. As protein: CATSENWGYQETQYF.

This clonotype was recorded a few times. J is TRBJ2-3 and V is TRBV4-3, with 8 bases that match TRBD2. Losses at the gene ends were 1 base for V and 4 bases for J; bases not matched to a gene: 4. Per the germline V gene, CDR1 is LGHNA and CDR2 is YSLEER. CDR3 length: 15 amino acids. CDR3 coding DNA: TGCGCCAGCAGCCAAGCGGGGGGGGGCTCAGATACGCAGTATTTT. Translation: CASSQAGGGSDTQYF.

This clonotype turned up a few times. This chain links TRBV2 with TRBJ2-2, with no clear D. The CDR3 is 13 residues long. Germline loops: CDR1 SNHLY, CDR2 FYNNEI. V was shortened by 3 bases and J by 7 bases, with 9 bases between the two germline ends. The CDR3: CASSEAWVGELFF. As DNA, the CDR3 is TGTGCCAGCAGTGAGGCGTGGGTCGGGGAGCTGTTTTTT.

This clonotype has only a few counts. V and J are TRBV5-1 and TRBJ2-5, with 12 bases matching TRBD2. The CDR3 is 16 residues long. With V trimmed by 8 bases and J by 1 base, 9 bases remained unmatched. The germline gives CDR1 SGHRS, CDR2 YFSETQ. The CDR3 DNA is TGCGCCAGTATCACCGGACTAGCGGGAACCCAAGAGACCCAGTACTTC. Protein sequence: CASITGLAGTQETQYF.

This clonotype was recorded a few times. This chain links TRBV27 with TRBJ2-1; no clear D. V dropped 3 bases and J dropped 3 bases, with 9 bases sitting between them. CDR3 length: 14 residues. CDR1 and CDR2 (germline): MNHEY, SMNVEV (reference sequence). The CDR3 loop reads CASSLVGSYNEQFF. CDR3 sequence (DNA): TGTGCCAGCAGTTTGGTGGGCAGCTACAATGAGCAGTTCTTC.

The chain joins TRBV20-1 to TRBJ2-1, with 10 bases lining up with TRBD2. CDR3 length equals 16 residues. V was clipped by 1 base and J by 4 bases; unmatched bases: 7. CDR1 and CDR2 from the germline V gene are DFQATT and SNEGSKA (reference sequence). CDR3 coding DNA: TGCAGTGCTAGAGTGGCTAGCGGGAGCCGGTACAATGAGCAGTTCTTC. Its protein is CSARVASGSRYNEQFF.